Listed below are T cell receptor beta chains from one sample, sequenced in a study of blood T cell repertoires in COVID-19. Using immunoSEQ multiplex PCR, the repertoire was profiled, and TCRdb retains in-frame clones only, with some absent. This table has more than 150,000 clones, around 83% appearing once. The sample comprised peripheral blood. The receptors come from a man aged 50 to 60 with active or convalescent COVID-19. Both conserved end residues are part of each CDR3. The D gene is left open where the match is weak. Some rows mark clone size as missing; the rest say once, few, many or name a class of expanded clone.

TRBD1	TRBV18	NA	TRBJ1-6	CASSTRDSYNSPLHF	TGTGCCAGCTCAACTAGGGACAGCTATAATTCACCCCTCCACTTT
TRBD2	TRBV10-1	NA	TRBJ2-2	CASTRTSGRTGELFF	TGCGCCAGCACTAGGACTAGCGGGAGGACCGGGGAGCTGTTTTTT
TRBD2	TRBV24-1	once	TRBJ2-2	CASSLSGGPTGELFF	TGTGCCTCGTCTTTATCGGGAGGGCCGACCGGGGAGCTGTTTTTT
NA	TRBV5-1	NA	TRBJ2-2	CASRTGATGELFF	TGCGCCAGCAGGACAGGAGCCACCGGGGAGCTGTTTTTT
TRBD1	TRBV29-1	NA	TRBJ1-1	CSVEREGTGSSTEAFF	TGCAGCGTTGAACGTGAGGGGACAGGGAGTAGCACTGAAGCTTTCTTT
TRBD1	TRBV19	once	TRBJ1-5	CATRRTGWDDNQPQHF	TGTGCCACCCGCCGGACAGGGTGGGATGACAATCAGCCCCAGCATTTT
NA	TRBV27	NA	TRBJ1-1	CASSWGPNTEAFF	TGTGCCAGCAGCTGGGGGCCGAACACTGAAGCTTTCTTT
TRBD2	TRBV18	NA	TRBJ2-1	CASSGRLAGGPNEQFF	TGTGCCAGCTCCGGCCGACTAGCGGGAGGGCCAAATGAGCAGTTCTTC
TRBD2	TRBV19	NA	TRBJ2-2	CASSLLAGVTGELFF	TGTGCCAGTAGTCTACTAGCGGGGGTCACCGGGGAGCTGTTTTTT
NA	TRBV3-1/TRBV3-2	NA	TRBJ2-5	CASSLGQSGTQYF	TGTGCCAGCAGCCTAGGACAGTCCGGGACCCAGTACTTC
TRBD1	TRBV29-1	NA	TRBJ2-2	CSVKQGGVVGELFF	TGCAGCGTTAAACAGGGGGGAGTGGTCGGGGAGCTGTTTTTT
TRBD2	TRBV3-1/TRBV3-2	once	TRBJ2-7	CASSQDRLAGQIEQYF	TGTGCCAGCAGCCAAGATCGACTAGCGGGACAGATCGAGCAGTACTTC
NA	TRBV6-6	NA	TRBJ1-3	CASSYIRPSSGNTIYF	TGTGCCAGCAGTTACATCCGCCCGAGCTCTGGAAACACCATATATTTT
NA	TRBV11-3	NA	TRBJ2-1	CASSPGVTEQFF	TGTGCCAGCAGCCCAGGGGTTACTGAGCAGTTCTTC
TRBD2	TRBV11-2	NA	TRBJ2-1	CASSLDPGTSVLNEQFF	TGTGCCAGCAGCTTAGACCCCGGGACTAGCGTATTGAATGAGCAGTTCTTC